This T cell receptor beta chain stems from a study of blood T cell repertoires in COVID-19. Study summary: The United States, Italy and Spain were the sources of the acute and convalescent COVID-19 samples.

The method was immunoSEQ multiplex PCR; TCRdb's version includes in-frame clones alone and lacks a portion of them. The repertoire consists of about 160,000 clones, with approximately 84% occurring once and the leading ten covering approximately 13%. The CDR3 sequence is 15 residues long. Losses at the gene ends were 7 bases for V and 5 bases for J; bases not matched to a gene: 10. Germline assignment: CDR1 LNHDA and CDR2 SQIVND (reference sequence). Specimen: peripheral blood. This TCR was recovered from a woman aged 80 or over with acute or convalescent COVID-19. The V call is TRBV19, the J call TRBJ1-1; 10 nucleotides agree with TRBD1. Written as DNA, the CDR3 is TGTGCCAGTACCACTGGAGACAGGGGGCTTACTGAAGCTTTCTTT. Its protein product is CASTTGDRGLTEAFF.